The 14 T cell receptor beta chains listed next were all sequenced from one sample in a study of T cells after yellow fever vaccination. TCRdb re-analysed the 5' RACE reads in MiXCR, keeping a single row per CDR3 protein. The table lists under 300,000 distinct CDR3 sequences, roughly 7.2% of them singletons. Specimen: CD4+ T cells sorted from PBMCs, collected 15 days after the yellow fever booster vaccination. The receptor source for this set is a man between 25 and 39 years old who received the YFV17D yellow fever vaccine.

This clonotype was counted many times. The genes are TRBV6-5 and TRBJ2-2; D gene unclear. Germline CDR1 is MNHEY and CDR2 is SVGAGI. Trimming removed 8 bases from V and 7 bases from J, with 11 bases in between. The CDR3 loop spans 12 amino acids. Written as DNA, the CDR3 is TGTGCCAGCTCATGGAGCGACGGGGAGCTGTTTTTT. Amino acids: CASSWSDGELFF.

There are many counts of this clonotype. This CDR3 is CAWSFRSEQFF. The CDR3, as DNA: TGTGCCTGGAGTTTCCGTAGTGAGCAGTTCTTC. This chain links TRBV30 with TRBJ2-1, with D hard to call. Trimming took 2 bases from V and 9 from J, leaving 8 bases between them. This CDR3 has 11 residues. CDR1 and CDR2 from the germline V gene are GTSNPN and SVGIG (reference sequence). The full variable domain, with the rest looked up from reference TRBV30 and TRBJ2-1, is SQTIHQWPATLVQPVGSPLSLECTVEGTSNPNLYWYRQAAGRGLQLLFYSVGIGQISSEVPQNLSASRPQDRQFILSSKKLLLSDSGFYLCAWSFRSEQFFGPGTRLTVL.

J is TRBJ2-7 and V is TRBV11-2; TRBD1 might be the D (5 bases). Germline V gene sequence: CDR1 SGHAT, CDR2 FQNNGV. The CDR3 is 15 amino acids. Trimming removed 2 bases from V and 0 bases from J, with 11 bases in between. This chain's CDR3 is CASSLSSDSSYEQYF. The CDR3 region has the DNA TGTGCCAGCAGCTTATCCAGCGACAGCTCCTACGAGCAGTACTTC.

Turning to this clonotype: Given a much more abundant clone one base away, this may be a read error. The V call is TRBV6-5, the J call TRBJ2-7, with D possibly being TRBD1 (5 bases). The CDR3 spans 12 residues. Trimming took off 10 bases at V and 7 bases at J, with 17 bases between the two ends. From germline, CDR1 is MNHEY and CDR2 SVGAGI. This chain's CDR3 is CATARHQGEQYF. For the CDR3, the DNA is TGTGCCACCGCGAGACACCAGGGAGAGCAGTACTTC.

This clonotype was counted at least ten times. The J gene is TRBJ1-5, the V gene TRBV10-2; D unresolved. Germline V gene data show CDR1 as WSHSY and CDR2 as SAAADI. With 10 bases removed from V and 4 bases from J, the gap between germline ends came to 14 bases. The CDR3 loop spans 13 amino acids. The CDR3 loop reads CATLEEGNQPQHF. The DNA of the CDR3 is TGCGCCACCCTGGAAGAGGGTAATCAGCCCCAGCATTTT.

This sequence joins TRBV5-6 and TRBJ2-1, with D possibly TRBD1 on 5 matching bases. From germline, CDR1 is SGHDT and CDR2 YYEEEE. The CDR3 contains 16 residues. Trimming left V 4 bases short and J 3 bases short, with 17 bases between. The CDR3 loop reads CASSPSNGQHYNEQFF. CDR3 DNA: TGTGCCAGCAGCCCCAGTAATGGACAACACTACAATGAGCAGTTCTTC.

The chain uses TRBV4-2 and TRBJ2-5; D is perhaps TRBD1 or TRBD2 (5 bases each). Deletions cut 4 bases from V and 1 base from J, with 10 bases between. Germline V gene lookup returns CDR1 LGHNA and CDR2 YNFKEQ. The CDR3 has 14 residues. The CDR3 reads CASSRPGTQETQYF. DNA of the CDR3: TGTGCCAGCAGCCGACCAGGGACCCAAGAGACCCAGTACTTC.

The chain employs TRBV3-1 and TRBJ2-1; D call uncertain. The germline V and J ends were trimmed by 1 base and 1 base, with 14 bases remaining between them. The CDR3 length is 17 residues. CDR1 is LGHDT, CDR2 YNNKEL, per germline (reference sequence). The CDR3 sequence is CASSQGPSVVSYNEQFF. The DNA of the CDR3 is TGTGCCAGCAGCCAAGGACCTTCTGTAGTTTCCTACAATGAGCAGTTCTTC.

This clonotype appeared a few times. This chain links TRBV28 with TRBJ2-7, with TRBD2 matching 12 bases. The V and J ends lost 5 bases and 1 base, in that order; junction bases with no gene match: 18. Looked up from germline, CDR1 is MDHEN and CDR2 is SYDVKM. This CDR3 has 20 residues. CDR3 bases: TGTGCCAGCAGTCCACCTCGGGGGGTTACTAGCGGGAGGAGGTCCTACGAGCAGTACTTC. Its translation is CASSPPRGVTSGRRSYEQYF.

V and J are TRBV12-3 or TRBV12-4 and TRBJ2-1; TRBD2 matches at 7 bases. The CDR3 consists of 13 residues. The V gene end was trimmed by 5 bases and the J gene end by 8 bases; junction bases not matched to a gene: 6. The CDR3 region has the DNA TGTGCCAGCAGTCGGACTAGTTCAGATGAGCAGTTCTTC. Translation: CASSRTSSDEQFF.

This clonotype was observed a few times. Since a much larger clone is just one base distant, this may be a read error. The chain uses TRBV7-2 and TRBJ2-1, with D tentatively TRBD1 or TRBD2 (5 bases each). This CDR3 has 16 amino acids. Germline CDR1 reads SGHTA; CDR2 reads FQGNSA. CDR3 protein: CVSSLLWVRGVDEQFF. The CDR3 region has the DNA TGTGTCAGCAGCTTACTGTGGGTCCGGGGCGTCGATGAGCAGTTCTTC.

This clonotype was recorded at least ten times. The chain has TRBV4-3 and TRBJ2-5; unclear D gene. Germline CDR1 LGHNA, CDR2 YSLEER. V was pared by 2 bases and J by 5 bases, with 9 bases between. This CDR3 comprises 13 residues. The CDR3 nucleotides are TGCGCCAGCAGCCAACGAGCCGGGGAGACCCAGTACTTC. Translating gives CASSQRAGETQYF.

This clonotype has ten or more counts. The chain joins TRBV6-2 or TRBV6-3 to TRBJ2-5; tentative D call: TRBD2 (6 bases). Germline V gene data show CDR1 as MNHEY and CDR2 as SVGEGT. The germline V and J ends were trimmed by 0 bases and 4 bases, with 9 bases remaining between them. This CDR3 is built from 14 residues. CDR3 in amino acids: CASSYSRGGETQYF. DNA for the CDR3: TGTGCCAGCAGTTACTCGCGGGGAGGAGAGACCCAGTACTTC.

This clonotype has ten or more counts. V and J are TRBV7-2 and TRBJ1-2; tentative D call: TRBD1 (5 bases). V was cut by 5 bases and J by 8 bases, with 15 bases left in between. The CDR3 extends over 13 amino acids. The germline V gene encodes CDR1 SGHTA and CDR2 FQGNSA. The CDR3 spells CASSPSGASGYTF. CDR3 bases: TGTGCCAGCAGCCCAAGTGGGGCCTCCGGCTACACCTTC.